This section outlines one T cell receptor beta chain sequence together with its context. The antigen is not known. The entry originates in a study of blood T cells in healthy people across ages. The V and J ends lost 2 bases and 9 bases, in that order; junction bases with no gene match: 8. The CDR3 totals 15 residues. From germline, CDR1 is MNHEY and CDR2 SVGEGT. A second PCR of about 7 to 11 cycles used a sample-barcoded 5' primer and a J-beta primer mix. TCRdb re-called the 5' RACE reads through MiXCR, storing one row per CDR3 protein. The data show roughly 2 million distinct CDR3 sequences, roughly 49% seen once. Broader study findings: CMV status of donors was unknown, possibly confounding expanded clonotype changes.

The chain carries TRBV6-2 or TRBV6-3 and TRBJ2-1; 9 bases are a match to TRBD1. This receptor was taken from a woman aged 40-49 years in good health. Material for sequencing was blood. The CDR3 nucleotides read TGTGCCAGCAGTTACGGGACAGGGTACCCCTCTGAGCAGTTCTTC. Encoded protein: CASSYGTGYPSEQFF.